This T cell receptor beta chain was sequenced for a study of T cell changes during pregnancy in multiple sclerosis. Assay: immunoSEQ multiplex PCR; the TCRdb copy retains only in-frame clones and omits some. The sample lists 70,000 to 100,000 clones, just over 90% seen once, with approximately 1.3% in the top ten. The CDR3 has 12 residues. Trimming removed 5 bases from V and 8 bases from J, with 10 bases in between. Germline V gene data show CDR1 as MNHEY and CDR2 as SVGAGI. The sequence came from a female donor in good health, enrolled as a control in a pregnancy study. Sequenced here: peripheral blood, sampled in the third trimester of pregnancy. V gene TRBV6-5 combines with J gene TRBJ2-1; D might be TRBD2 (5 bases). The CDR3 DNA reads TGTGCCAGCAGTCCCTCGGGGTATGAGCAGTTCTTC. Translated, it gives CASSPSGYEQFF.